This entry concerns a single T cell receptor (beta chain). Its antigen is undetermined. Exclusion criteria comprised uncontrolled infection, other autoimmune disease, pregnancy or lactation. The entry originates in a study of T cells in Graves' hyperthyroidism and ophthalmopathy. Overall study findings and caveats: Ophthalmopathy and stable hyperthyroidism were told apart by a 13 V-J model. Median prediction lead before ophthalmopathy onset was around 6.9 months with the model.

The germline V gene encodes CDR1 SGHVS and CDR2 FNYEAQ. V gave up 4 bases and J gave up 4 bases, with 8 bases separating them. This CDR3 has 13 residues. Regions amplified from RNA transcripts were the TCR beta CDR3 regions. RT-PCR in the first round (using the HTBI primer set) targeted the TCR CDR3. TCRdb reanalysed the multiplex PCR reads using MiXCR and keeps one entry per CDR3 protein. The data show 650,000 to 700,000 distinct CDR3 sequences, roughly 17% seen once. This rearrangement joins TRBV7-6 to TRBJ2-1; D uncertain. This clonotype was obtained from a man in his fifties with Graves' hyperthyroidism. Sequenced input: blood. CDR3 amino acids: CASSSLKYNEQFF. CDR3 sequence (DNA): TGTGCCAGCAGCTCACTAAAGTACAATGAGCAGTTCTTC.